Reported below is one T cell receptor (beta chain). The sample belongs to a study of blood T cell repertoires in COVID-19. Study context: COVID-19 samples from acute and convalescent phases originated in the United States, Italy and Spain. In each case, the material was cDNA or gDNA derived from T cells, B-cell-depleted T cells, or PBMCs.

In the original analysis: Scientists estimated how many nucleated cells there were by amplifying reference gene primers. The method was immunoSEQ multiplex PCR; TCRdb's version includes in-frame clones alone and lacks a portion of them. Clone size and the V and J calls come from that table; the DNA yielded D and trimming. The sample contains roughly 200,000 clones, about 76% of which appear only once. Germline CDR1 reads MGHRA; CDR2 reads YSYEKL. V dropped 0 bases and J dropped 2 bases, with 9 bases sitting between them. This CDR3 comprises 15 residues. Sequencing used peripheral blood. The V call is TRBV4-1, the J call TRBJ2-3; no firm D call. The clonotype originates from a woman aged 45-65 years with active or convalescent COVID-19. CDR3 region: CASSQDTRFTDTQYF. CDR3 DNA sequence: TGCGCCAGCAGCCAAGATACGCGTTTCACAGATACGCAGTATTTT.